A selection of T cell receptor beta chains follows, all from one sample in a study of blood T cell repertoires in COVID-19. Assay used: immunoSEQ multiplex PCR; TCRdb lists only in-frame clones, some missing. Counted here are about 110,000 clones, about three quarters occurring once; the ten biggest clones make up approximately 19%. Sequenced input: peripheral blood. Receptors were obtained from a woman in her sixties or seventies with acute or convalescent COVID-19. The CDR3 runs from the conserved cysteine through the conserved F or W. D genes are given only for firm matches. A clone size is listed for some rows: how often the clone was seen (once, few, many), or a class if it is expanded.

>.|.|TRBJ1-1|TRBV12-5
CASGLRGLNTEAFF
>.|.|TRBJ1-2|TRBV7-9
CASSSAGRDGYTF
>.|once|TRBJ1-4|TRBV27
CASSFYPGSGGEKLFF
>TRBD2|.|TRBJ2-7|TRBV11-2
CASSLWDGRNEQYF
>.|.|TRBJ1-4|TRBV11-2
CASSFVGGEKLFF
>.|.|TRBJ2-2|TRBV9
CASSVAQGNTGELFF
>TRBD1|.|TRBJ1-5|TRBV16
CASSPPTGNQPQHF
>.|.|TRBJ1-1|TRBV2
CASSVLGSRTEAFF
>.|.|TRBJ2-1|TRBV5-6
CASSSRYDYNEQFF
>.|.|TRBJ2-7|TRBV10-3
CAISETPDEQYF
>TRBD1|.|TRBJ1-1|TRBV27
CASSSGQTNTEAFF
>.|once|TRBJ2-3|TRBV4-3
CASSQEHRTDTQYF
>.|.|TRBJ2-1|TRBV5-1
CASSLDGGQPNEQFF
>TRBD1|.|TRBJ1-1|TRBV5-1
CASQQGTGSTEAFF
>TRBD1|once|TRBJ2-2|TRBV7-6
CASSQRIRGPTGELFF
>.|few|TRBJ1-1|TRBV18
CASSRLVDTEAFF
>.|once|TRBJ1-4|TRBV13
CASSLRGGANEKLFF